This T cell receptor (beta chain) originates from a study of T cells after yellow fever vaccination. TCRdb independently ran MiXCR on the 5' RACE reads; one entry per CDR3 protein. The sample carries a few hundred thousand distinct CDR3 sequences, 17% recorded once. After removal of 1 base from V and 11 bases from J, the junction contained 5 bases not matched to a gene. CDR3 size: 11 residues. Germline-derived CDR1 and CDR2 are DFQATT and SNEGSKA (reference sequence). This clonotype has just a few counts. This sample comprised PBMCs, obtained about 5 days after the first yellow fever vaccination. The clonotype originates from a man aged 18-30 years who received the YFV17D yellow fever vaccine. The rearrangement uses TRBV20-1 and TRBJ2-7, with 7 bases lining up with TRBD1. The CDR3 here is CSARGPTGKYF. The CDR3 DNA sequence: TGCAGTGCTAGAGGGCCGACAGGGAAGTACTTC.